One sample yielded the 3 T cell receptor beta chains listed below, sequenced in a study of cytomegalovirus exposure and HLA in healthy donors. TCRdb's table, derived via immunoSEQ multiplex PCR, lists solely in-frame clones and lacks some. The profile covers some 250,000 clones, with 75% to 90% appearing a single time and 0.95% to 1.5% taken by the ten largest. The sample was PBMCs. Receptors were obtained from a woman aged 30 to 39 in good health and CMV-seropositive.

The rearrangement joins TRBV7-9 to TRBJ1-1; possible D gene TRBD1, 6 bases. Germline lookup yields CDR1 SEHNR and CDR2 FQNEAQ (reference sequence). The length of the CDR3 is 15 residues. Deletions cut 0 bases from V and 6 bases from J, with 14 bases between. For the CDR3, the DNA is TGTGCCAGCAGCTTAGCTCGGTTCTGGGGGCCTGAAGCTTTCTTT. Amino acids: CASSLARFWGPEAFF.

The chain carries TRBV27 and TRBJ1-5, with D possibly matching TRBD1 (5 bases). Trimming shortened V by 1 base and J by 7 bases, and 20 bases separated the two germline ends. Germline-derived CDR1 and CDR2 are MNHEY and SMNVEV (reference sequence). The CDR3 contains 17 residues. This chain's CDR3 is CASSLFSREVFRQPQHF. The CDR3, as DNA: TGTGCCAGCAGTTTATTTAGCAGGGAGGTTTTCCGGCAGCCCCAGCATTTT.

There are a few counts of this clone. The V call is TRBV5-4, the J call TRBJ2-7, with 7 positions matching TRBD2. After removal of 1 base from V and 5 bases from J, the junction contained 6 bases not matched to a gene. Germline CDR1 SGHNT, CDR2 YYREEE (reference sequence). The CDR3 covers 14 residues. CDR3 DNA: TGTGCCAGCAGCTTGAAGGCTAGCGGAAACGAGCAGTACTTC. The encoded protein is CASSLKASGNEQYF. The full variable domain, in which reference TRBV5-4 and TRBJ2-7 provide the parts outside the CDR3, is ETGVTQSPTHLIKTRGQQVTLRCSSQSGHNTVSWYQQALGQGPQFIFQYYREEENGRGNFPPRFSGLQFPNYSSELNVNALELDDSALYLCASSLKASGNEQYFGPGTRLTVT.